These 10 T cell receptor beta chains were all obtained from the same sample, sequenced in a study of blood T cell repertoires in COVID-19. The data were produced by immunoSEQ multiplex PCR, yet TCRdb's version contains in-frame clones alone and is incomplete. This table has roughly 45,000 clones, 80% to 90% appearing once. The sample was peripheral blood. The receptors derive from a woman aged 80 or over with COVID-19, enrolled during active disease.

This clone was observed a few times. The V and J genes are TRBV7-9 and TRBJ1-1; D is undetermined. Germline loops: CDR1 SEHNR, CDR2 FQNEAQ (reference sequence). The V end was cut by 10 bases, the J end by 4 bases, with 7 bases between. The CDR3 loop spans 10 amino acids. Here the CDR3 reads CATGGTEAFF. The CDR3 DNA sequence: TGTGCCACCGGCGGCACTGAAGCTTTCTTT.

V and J are TRBV7-9 and TRBJ1-3; unclear D gene. The CDR3 contains 15 residues. Trimming stripped 1 base from V and 2 bases from J, with 9 bases between. In germline, CDR1 is SEHNR, CDR2 FQNEAQ (reference sequence). CDR3 bases: TGTGCCAGCAGCTTAGAAGGAGGTGCTGGAAACACCATATATTTT. Residues: CASSLEGGAGNTIYF.

The chain employs TRBV5-4 and TRBJ1-4; D possibly corresponds to TRBD1 (5 bases). The CDR3 is made up of 14 amino acids. The V gene's germline CDR1 is SGHNT and CDR2 YYREEE (reference sequence). The V gene lost 0 bases and the J gene lost 7 bases, with 10 bases spanning the gap. The CDR3 DNA reads TGTGCCAGCAGCTTGGACCAGGGTAGTGAAAAACTGTTTTTT. It encodes CASSLDQGSEKLFF.

This clone was recorded only once. The chain employs TRBV11-2 and TRBJ2-2; D might be TRBD2 (5 bases). Trimming removed 5 bases from V and 1 base from J, with 8 bases in between. Germline V CDR1 and CDR2: SGHAT, FQNNGV. The CDR3 covers 14 residues. CDR3 sequence: CASSRTGNTGELFF. The CDR3 coding sequence is TGTGCCAGCAGCCGGACTGGGAACACCGGGGAGCTGTTTTTT.

The chain links TRBV9 to TRBJ1-1; a weak D match, TRBD1 (5 bases). Per the germline V gene, CDR1 is SGDLS and CDR2 is YYNGEE. V gave up 3 bases and J gave up 4 bases, with 13 bases separating them. The CDR3 covers 14 residues. CDR3 loop: CASSETRVSTEAFF. The CDR3 nucleotides are TGTGCCAGCAGCGAAACCAGGGTTAGCACTGAAGCTTTCTTT.

This chain uses TRBV2 with TRBJ1-5; a weak D match, TRBD1 (6 bases). Germline assignment: CDR1 SNHLY and CDR2 FYNNEI. V was shortened by 7 bases and J by 5 bases, with 18 bases between the two germline ends. CDR3 size: 15 residues. The chain's CDR3 is CASTRGGRSDQPQHF. The CDR3 DNA reads as TGTGCCAGCACTAGGGGGGGAAGATCTGATCAGCCCCAGCATTTT.

The chain is built from TRBV9 and TRBJ2-5; D uncertain. Germline assignment: CDR1 SGDLS and CDR2 YYNGEE. The CDR3 spans 14 residues. The ends were cut back, 0 bases at V and 9 bases at J, with 15 bases in the middle. The CDR3 region has the DNA TGTGCCAGCAGCGTAGGCGACGCCGTCGGAGCCCAGTACTTC. It codes for CASSVGDAVGAQYF.

The chain combines TRBV6-5 with TRBJ1-1; possibly TRBD1 for D (5 bases). Germline assignment: CDR1 MNHEY and CDR2 SVGAGI. V shed 2 bases and J shed 4 bases, with 14 bases lying between them. The CDR3 extends over 15 amino acids. The DNA for the CDR3 is TGTGCCAGCAGTTACGATAGGGGCCGAGGCACTGAAGCTTTCTTT. As protein: CASSYDRGRGTEAFF.

The rearrangement uses TRBV19 and TRBJ1-1; the match to TRBD1 covers 7 bases. The CDR3 has 15 amino acids. Germline CDR1 reads LNHDA; CDR2 reads SQIVND (reference sequence). V lost 5 bases and J lost 0; bases outside the gene matches: 6. The CDR3 is CASSLRDRLNTEAFF. DNA for the CDR3: TGTGCCAGTAGTCTCCGGGACAGACTGAACACTGAAGCTTTCTTT.

This chain joins TRBV6-5 and TRBJ1-6, with D uncertain. From germline, CDR1 is MNHEY and CDR2 SVGAGI. The V and J ends lost 0 bases and 6 bases respectively, with 9 bases between them. The CDR3 extends over 15 amino acids. CDR3 sequence (DNA): TGTGCCAGCAGTTACTCCCAGGCGAGTAATTCACCCCTCCACTTT. This gives the protein CASSYSQASNSPLHF.